The 17 T cell receptor beta chains presented below share a single source sample, sequenced in a study of blood T cells in healthy people across ages. The authors ran a second PCR of about 6 to 12 cycles using a sample-barcoded 5' primer and a J-beta primer mix. TCRdb re-called the 5' RACE reads with MiXCR, one entry per CDR3 protein. The table records 650,000 to 900,000 distinct CDR3 sequences, under 80% of them present only once. Input material: blood. The receptors originated from a man aged 30 to 45 in good health.

This clonotype was picked up a small number of times. The V gene is TRBV6-1, the J gene TRBJ2-6; no clear D gene. Germline-derived CDR1 and CDR2 are MNHNS and SASEGT. The V and J ends lost 3 bases and 1 base respectively, with 10 bases between them. This CDR3 comprises 16 residues. This CDR3 reads CASSDDPGSGANVLTF. The CDR3 DNA sequence: TGTGCCAGCAGTGACGACCCCGGGTCTGGGGCCAACGTCCTGACTTTC.

This clonotype was seen just once. CDR3 amino acids: CATTSSRGLYEQYF. The CDR3 DNA follows: TGTGCCACCACCTCCTCCAGGGGGCTCTACGAGCAGTACTTC. The V call is TRBV6-5, the J call TRBJ2-7; TRBD1 aligns across 8 bases. CDR3 length: 14 residues. With 10 bases clipped from V and 3 bases from J, the junction kept 11 bases outside the gene matches. The V gene's germline CDR1 is MNHEY and CDR2 SVGAGI.

The chain links TRBV7-9 to TRBJ1-6; a possible D gene is TRBD1 (5 bases). The CDR3 runs to 15 residues. Germline V CDR1 and CDR2: SEHNR, FQNEAQ (reference sequence). Deletions cut 5 bases from V and 9 bases from J, with 17 bases between. The chain's CDR3 is CASSIGHTPISPLHF. The CDR3 coding sequence is TGTGCCAGCAGCATTGGACACACACCAATTTCACCCCTCCACTTT. The variable domain in full, completed from reference TRBV7-9 and TRBJ1-6, reads DTGVSQNPRHKITKRGQNVTFRCDPISEHNRLYWYRQTLGQGPEFLTYFQNEAQLEKSRLLSDRFSAERPKGSFSTLEIQRTEQGDSAMYLCASSIGHTPISPLHFGNGTRLTVT.

The chain combines TRBV10-3 with TRBJ1-2; 7 bases map to TRBD1. The germline V gene has CDR1 ENHRY and CDR2 SYGVKD. This CDR3 is 14 amino acids long. The V gene end was trimmed by 4 bases and the J gene end by 4 bases; junction bases not matched to a gene: 6. CDR3 residues: CAISVGQAGYGYTF. CDR3 nucleotides: TGTGCCATCAGTGTCGGACAGGCGGGCTATGGCTACACCTTC.

The rearrangement links TRBV12-3 or TRBV12-4 to TRBJ2-5, with D perhaps being TRBD1 or TRBD2 (5 bases each). The J call may be mistaken, given a closer DNA end match to TRBJ2-7. This CDR3 region has 16 residues. CDR3 nucleotides: TGTGCCAGCAGTTTAGCTCTCCCGGTAGGGGACCACGAGCAGTACTTC. It yields the protein CASSLALPVGDHEQYF.

This clonotype was observed many times. The chain links TRBV3-1 to TRBJ1-2; D not certain. The CDR3 runs 14 residues. Germline lookup yields CDR1 LGHDT and CDR2 YNNKEL (reference sequence). The V end was cut by 0 bases, the J end by 8 bases, with 13 bases between. The CDR3 loop is CASSQEGGAGGYTF. The DNA of the CDR3 is TGTGCCAGCAGCCAAGAGGGCGGAGCGGGCGGCTACACCTTC.

Concerning this clonotype: A read error may be the cause here, since a much bigger clone is one base away. The rearrangement uses TRBV10-3 and TRBJ2-5; D is unclear. V was clipped by 6 bases and J by 0 bases, with 5 bases between them. The CDR3 is 12 amino acids. CDR1 is ENHRY, CDR2 SYGVKD, per germline. The CDR3 spells CAISPNQETQYF. The DNA for the CDR3 is TGTGCCATCAGCCCCAACCAAGAGACCCAGTACTTC.

The rearrangement links TRBV27 to TRBJ1-2; a weak D match, TRBD1 (6 bases). In germline, CDR1 is MNHEY, CDR2 SMNVEV (reference sequence). This CDR3 contains 11 residues. Between the trimmed V and J ends, which lost 6 bases and 7 bases, there was a span of 9 bases. The CDR3 bases are TGTGCCAGCAGGTGGGGGGCTGGCTACACCTTC. Protein product: CASRWGAGYTF.

The CDR3 loop reads CASISGGGEQFF. As DNA, the CDR3 is TGTGCCAGCATTTCCGGGGGAGGTGAGCAGTTCTTC. The chain is built from TRBV6-5 and TRBJ2-1; perhaps TRBD2 as D (6 bases). Germline CDR1 MNHEY, CDR2 SVGAGI. The germline V and J ends were trimmed by 7 bases and 9 bases, with 13 bases remaining between them. The CDR3 loop spans 12 amino acids.

This clonotype was seen only once. The chain couples TRBV13 to TRBJ2-4, with a possible D match to TRBD1 (6 bases). The end of the DNA is better explained by TRBJ2-7, so the J call may be wrong. Per germline, CDR1 PRHDT and CDR2 FYEKMQ (reference sequence). The CDR3 length is 14 residues. This chain's CDR3 is CASRFGTSSYEQYF. CDR3 DNA sequence: TGTGCCAGCAGATTTGGGACATCCTCCTACGAGCAGTACTTC.

The chain is built from TRBV5-1 and TRBJ2-2; no definite D call. The CDR3 contains 15 residues. V lost 0 bases and J lost 0, with 6 bases in between. Germline V gives CDR1 SGHRS, CDR2 YFSETQ. The CDR3 here is CASSLVHSNTGELFF. The CDR3 DNA reads as TGCGCCAGCAGCTTGGTTCACTCGAACACCGGGGAGCTGTTTTTT.

The chain has TRBV5-1 and TRBJ2-2; 7 bases agree with TRBD1. The CDR3 is 14 residues long. J lost 6 bases, V lost 3 bases, and 5 bases had no gene match. Per germline, CDR1 SGHRS and CDR2 YFSETQ. The CDR3 region has the DNA TGCGCCAGCAGCTACAGACAGGGTTCCGGGGAGCTGTTTTTT. Amino acids: CASSYRQGSGELFF. The full variable domain, its missing parts supplied by reference TRBV5-1 and TRBJ2-2, is KAGVTQTPRYLIKTRGQQVTLSCSPISGHRSVSWYQQTPGQGLQFLFEYFSETQRNKGNFPGRFSGRQFSNSRSEMNVSTLELGDSALYLCASSYRQGSGELFFGEGSRLTVL.

The chain is built from TRBV20-1 and TRBJ2-4; the match to TRBD2 covers 9 bases. The junction had 14 bases not matched to a gene; V was cut back by 5 bases and J by 9 bases. The CDR3 is made up of 15 amino acids. Germline loops: CDR1 DFQATT, CDR2 SNEGSKA (reference sequence). The CDR3, as DNA: TGCAGTGCTCGTAGCGGGGGCTCCGCCAAGGGCATTCAGTACTTC. The encoded protein is CSARSGGSAKGIQYF.

This clonotype was counted a few times. The chain couples TRBV5-1 to TRBJ2-5, with D uncertain. Germline V gene data show CDR1 as SGHRS and CDR2 as YFSETQ. The CDR3 runs to 11 residues. The V and J ends lost 5 bases and 5 bases respectively, with 7 bases between them. The CDR3, as DNA: TGCGCCAGCAGGAACGTCGAGACCCAGTACTTC. It specifies CASRNVETQYF. Drawing the rest from reference TRBV5-1 and TRBJ2-5, the complete variable domain is KAGVTQTPRYLIKTRGQQVTLSCSPISGHRSVSWYQQTPGQGLQFLFEYFSETQRNKGNFPGRFSGRQFSNSRSEMNVSTLELGDSALYLCASRNVETQYFGPGTRLLVL.

This rearrangement joins TRBV28 to TRBJ2-5; D gene uncertain. The CDR3 is 12 residues long. Germline V gene lookup returns CDR1 MDHEN and CDR2 SYDVKM. The V and J ends lost 6 bases and 3 bases respectively, with 8 bases between them. The CDR3 DNA reads as TGTGCCAGCAGCCAGAGAGAAGAGACCCAGTACTTC. It specifies CASSQREETQYF.

The V call is TRBV5-1, the J call TRBJ2-5; TRBD1 matches at 9 bases. Germline V gives CDR1 SGHRS, CDR2 YFSETQ. The trim removed 0 bases at V and 4 bases at J, leaving 4 bases unmatched. This CDR3 region has 15 residues. Written as DNA, the CDR3 is TGCGCCAGCAGCTTGGGGGACAGGGAGGCAGAGACCCAGTACTTC. As protein: CASSLGDREAETQYF.

The rearrangement joins TRBV7-6 to TRBJ2-1; no clear D gene. The end of the DNA fits TRBJ2-7 better, so the J call may be wrong. The CDR3 length is 15 residues. Germline V CDR1 and CDR2: SGHVS, FNYEAQ. This CDR3 reads CASSLQQSSYNEQYF. The DNA for the CDR3 is TGTGCCAGCAGCTTACAACAGAGCTCCTACAATGAGCAGTACTTC.